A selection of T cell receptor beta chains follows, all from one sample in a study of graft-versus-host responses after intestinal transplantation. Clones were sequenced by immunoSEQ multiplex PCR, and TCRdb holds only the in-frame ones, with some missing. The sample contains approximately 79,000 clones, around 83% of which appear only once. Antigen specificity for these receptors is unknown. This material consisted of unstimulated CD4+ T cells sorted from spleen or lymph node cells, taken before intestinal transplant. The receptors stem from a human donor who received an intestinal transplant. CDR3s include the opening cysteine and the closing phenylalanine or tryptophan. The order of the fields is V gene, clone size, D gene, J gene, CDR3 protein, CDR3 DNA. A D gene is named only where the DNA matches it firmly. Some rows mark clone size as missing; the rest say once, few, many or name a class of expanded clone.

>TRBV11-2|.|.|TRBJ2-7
CASSSSGTPRGNEQYF
TGTGCCAGCAGCTCCTCCGGGACTCCTAGAGGAAACGAGCAGTACTTC
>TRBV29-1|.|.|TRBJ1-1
CSVEGGGSSEAFF
TGCAGCGTTGAAGGGGGGGGTAGCTCTGAAGCTTTCTTT
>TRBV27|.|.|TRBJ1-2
CASSLTRANYGYTF
TGTGCCAGCAGTTTAACGCGCGCTAACTATGGCTACACCTTC
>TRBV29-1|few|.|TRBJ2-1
CSVSHNEQFF
TGCAGCGTTAGCCACAATGAGCAGTTCTTC
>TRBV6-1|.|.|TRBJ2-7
CASSDQGIYEQYF
TGTGCCAGCAGTGACCAGGGGATCTACGAGCAGTACTTC
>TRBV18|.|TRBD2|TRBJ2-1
CASSPPGLAGGQVEQFF
TGTGCCAGCTCACCGCCCGGACTAGCGGGAGGGCAGGTTGAGCAGTTCTTC
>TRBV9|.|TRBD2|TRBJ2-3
CASSVYSGNTDTQYF
TGTGCCAGCAGCGTATACAGCGGGAACACAGATACGCAGTATTTT
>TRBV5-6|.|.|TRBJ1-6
CASSFGRVRNSPLHF
TGTGCCAGCAGCTTCGGCAGGGTTAGGAATTCACCCCTCCACTTT
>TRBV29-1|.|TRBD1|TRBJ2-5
CSVTGTGAWETQYF
TGCAGCGTAACCGGGACAGGGGCGTGGGAGACCCAGTACTTC
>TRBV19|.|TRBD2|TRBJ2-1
CASRRQLAGVNEQFF
TGTGCCAGTAGACGGCAGCTAGCGGGAGTGAATGAGCAGTTCTTC
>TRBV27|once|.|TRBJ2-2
CASSLGAGGLTGELFF
TGTGCCAGCAGTTTGGGAGCCGGAGGGCTGACCGGGGAGCTGTTTTTT
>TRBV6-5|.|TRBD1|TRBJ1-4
CASSYLQGGKLFF
TGTGCCAGCAGTTACCTTCAGGGGGGAAAACTGTTTTTT
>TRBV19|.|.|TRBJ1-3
CASSIGRGFAGNTIYF
TGTGCCAGTAGTATAGGGCGGGGGTTCGCTGGAAACACCATATATTTT
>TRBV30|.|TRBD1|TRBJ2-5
CAWSPDRTETQYF
TGTGCCTGGAGTCCGGACAGGACGGAGACCCAGTACTTC
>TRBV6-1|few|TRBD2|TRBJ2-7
CASMPGTSSYEQYF
TGTGCCAGCATGCCAGGGACTAGCAGCTACGAGCAGTACTTC
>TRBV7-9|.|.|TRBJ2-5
CASSLAGQGETQYF
TGTGCCAGCAGCCTAGCGGGACAGGGAGAGACCCAGTACTTC
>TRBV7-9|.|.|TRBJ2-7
CASSLVSGPYEQYF
TGTGCCAGCAGCTTAGTCAGCGGACCCTACGAGCAGTACTTC
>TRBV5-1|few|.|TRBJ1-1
CASNSGNTEAFF
TGCGCCAGCAATTCAGGGAACACTGAAGCTTTCTTT
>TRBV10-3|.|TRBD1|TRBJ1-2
CAISGGTGNYGYTF
TGTGCCATCAGTGGTGGGACAGGGAACTATGGCTACACCTTC
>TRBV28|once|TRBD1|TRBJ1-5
CASSLLLGQRGNQPQHF
TGTGCCAGCAGTCTTCTCCTGGGACAGCGTGGCAATCAGCCCCAGCATTTT
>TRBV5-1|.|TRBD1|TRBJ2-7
CASSPAGTGQYEQYF
TGCGCCAGCAGCCCAGCCGGGACAGGCCAATACGAGCAGTACTTC
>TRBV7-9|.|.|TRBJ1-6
CASSPSYNSPLHF
TGTGCCAGCAGCCCGAGCTATAATTCACCCCTCCACTTT
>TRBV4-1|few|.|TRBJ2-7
CASSQGQANSFDEQYF
TGCGCCAGCAGCCAAGGACAGGCGAATTCATTCGACGAGCAGTACTTC
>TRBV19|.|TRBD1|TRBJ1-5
CASGQPGGSGNQPQHF
TGTGCCAGTGGACAACCAGGGGGCAGTGGCAATCAGCCCCAGCATTTT
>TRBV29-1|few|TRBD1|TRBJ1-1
CSVDGTGVEAFF
TGCAGCGTTGACGGGACAGGTGTTGAAGCTTTCTTT
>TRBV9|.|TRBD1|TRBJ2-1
CASSVGGQAPNEQFF
TGTGCCAGCAGCGTGGGGGGACAGGCACCCAATGAGCAGTTCTTC
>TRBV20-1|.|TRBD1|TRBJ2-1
CSVGGLHEQFF
TGCAGTGTAGGGGGCCTACATGAGCAGTTCTTC
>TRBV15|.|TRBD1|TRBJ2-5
CATSRDLDRAATQYF
TGTGCCACCAGCAGAGATCTCGACAGGGCGGCGACCCAGTACTTC
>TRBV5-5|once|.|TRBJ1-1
CASSYTYTEAFF
TGTGCCAGCAGCTATACATACACTGAAGCTTTCTTT
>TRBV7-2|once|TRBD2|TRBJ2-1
CASSSTSGSYNEQFF
TGTGCCAGCAGCTCCACTAGCGGGAGCTACAATGAGCAGTTCTTC
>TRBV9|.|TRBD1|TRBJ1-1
CASSPRDSLNTEAFF
TGTGCCAGCAGCCCTCGGGACAGTTTGAACACTGAAGCTTTCTTT
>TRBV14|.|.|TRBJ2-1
CASSLNRHSYNEQFF
TGTGCCAGCAGCCTGAACAGACACTCCTACAATGAGCAGTTCTTC
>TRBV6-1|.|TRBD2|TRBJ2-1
CASRRLASSYNEQFF
TGTGCCAGCAGGCGACTAGCCAGCTCCTACAATGAGCAGTTCTTC
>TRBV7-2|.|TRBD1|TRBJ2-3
CASSSQGGWAADTQYF
TGTGCCAGCAGCTCCCAAGGGGGCTGGGCGGCAGATACGCAGTATTTT
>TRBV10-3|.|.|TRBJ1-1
CAITAQGNTEAFF
TGTGCCATCACGGCACAGGGGAACACTGAAGCTTTCTTT
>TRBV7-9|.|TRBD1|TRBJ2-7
CASSFAGTAYEQYF
TGTGCCAGCAGCTTTGCCGGGACAGCCTACGAGCAGTACTTC
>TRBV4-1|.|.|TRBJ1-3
CASSQEAAGVVSGNTIYF
TGCGCCAGCAGCCAAGAGGCCGCAGGGGTAGTGTCTGGAAACACCATATATTTT
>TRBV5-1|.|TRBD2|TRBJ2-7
CASSLDEGLAHEQYF
TGCGCCAGCAGCTTGGACGAGGGACTAGCCCACGAGCAGTACTTC
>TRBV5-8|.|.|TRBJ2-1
CASRITRGAVAPGSYNEQFF
TGTGCCAGCAGGATCACACGGGGGGCCGTCGCCCCTGGCTCCTACAATGAGCAGTTCTTC
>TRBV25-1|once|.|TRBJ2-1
CASSDFYNEQFF
TGTGCCAGCAGTGACTTCTACAATGAGCAGTTCTTC
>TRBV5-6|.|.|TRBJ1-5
CASSRGFGGNQPQHF
TGTGCCAGCAGCAGGGGGTTCGGAGGAAATCAGCCCCAGCATTTT
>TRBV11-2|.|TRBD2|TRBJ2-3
CASSSNSGSGADTQYF
TGTGCCAGCAGCTCAAATAGCGGGAGCGGAGCAGATACGCAGTATTTT
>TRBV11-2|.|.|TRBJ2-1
CASSSVVASYNEQFF
TGTGCCAGCAGCTCCGTGGTAGCCTCCTACAATGAGCAGTTCTTC
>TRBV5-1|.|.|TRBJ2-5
CASSLNGGETQYF
TGCGCCAGCAGCTTGAACGGGGGTGAGACCCAGTACTTC
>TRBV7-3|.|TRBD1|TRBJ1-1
CASGDRGVTEAFF
TGTGCCAGCGGAGACAGGGGAGTCACTGAAGCTTTCTTT
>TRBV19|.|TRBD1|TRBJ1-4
CASRTGGWSEKLFF
TGTGCCAGTAGGACAGGGGGCTGGAGTGAAAAACTGTTTTTT
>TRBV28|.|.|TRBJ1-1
CASINDRTKAEAFF
TGTGCCAGCATCAACGACAGAACTAAAGCTGAAGCTTTCTTT
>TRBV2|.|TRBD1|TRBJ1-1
CASSGFGTDNTEAFF
TGTGCCAGCAGTGGTTTCGGGACAGACAACACTGAAGCTTTCTTT
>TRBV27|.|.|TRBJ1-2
CASSSSTYGYTF
TGTGCCAGCAGTTCCAGTACCTATGGCTACACCTTC
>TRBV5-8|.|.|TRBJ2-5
CASSHRNQETQYF
TGTGCCAGCAGCCACAGGAACCAAGAGACCCAGTACTTC